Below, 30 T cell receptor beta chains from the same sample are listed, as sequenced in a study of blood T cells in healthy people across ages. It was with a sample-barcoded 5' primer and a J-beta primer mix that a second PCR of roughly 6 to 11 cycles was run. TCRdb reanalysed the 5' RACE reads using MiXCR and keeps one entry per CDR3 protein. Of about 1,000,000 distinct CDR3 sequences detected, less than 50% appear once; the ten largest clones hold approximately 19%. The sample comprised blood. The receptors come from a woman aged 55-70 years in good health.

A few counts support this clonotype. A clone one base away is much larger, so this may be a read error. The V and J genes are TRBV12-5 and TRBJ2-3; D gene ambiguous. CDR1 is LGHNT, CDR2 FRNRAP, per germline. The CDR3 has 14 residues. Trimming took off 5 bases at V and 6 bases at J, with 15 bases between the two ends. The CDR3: CASGVAIASDTQYF. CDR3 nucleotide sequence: TGTGCTAGTGGTGTGGCCATAGCATCCGATACGCAGTATTTT. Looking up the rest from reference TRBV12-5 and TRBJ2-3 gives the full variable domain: DARVTQTPRHKVTEMGQEVTMRCQPILGHNTVFWYRQTMMQGLELLAYFRNRAPLDDSGMPKDRFSAEMPDATLATLKIQPSEPRDSAVYFCASGVAIASDTQYFGPGTRLTVL.

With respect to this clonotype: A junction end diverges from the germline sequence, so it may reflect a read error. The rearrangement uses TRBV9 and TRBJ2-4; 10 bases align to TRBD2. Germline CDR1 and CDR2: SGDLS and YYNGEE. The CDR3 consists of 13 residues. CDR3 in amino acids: CVSSDTSGKRQYF. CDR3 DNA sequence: TGTGTCAGCAGCGATACTAGCGGGAAGCGGCAGTACTTC.

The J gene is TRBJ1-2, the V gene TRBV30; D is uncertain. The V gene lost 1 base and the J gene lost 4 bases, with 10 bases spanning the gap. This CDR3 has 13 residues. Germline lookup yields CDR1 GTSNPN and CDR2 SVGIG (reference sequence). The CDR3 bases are TGTGCCTGGAGTGGGACCTTAGTCTATGGCTACACCTTC. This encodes CAWSGTLVYGYTF.

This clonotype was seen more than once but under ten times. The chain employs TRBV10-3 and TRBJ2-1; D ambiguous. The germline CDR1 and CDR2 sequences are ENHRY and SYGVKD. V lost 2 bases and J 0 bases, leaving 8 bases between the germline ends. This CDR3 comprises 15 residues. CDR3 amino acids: CAISEKLSSYNEQFF. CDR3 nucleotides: TGTGCCATCAGTGAGAAACTGAGCTCCTACAATGAGCAGTTCTTC.

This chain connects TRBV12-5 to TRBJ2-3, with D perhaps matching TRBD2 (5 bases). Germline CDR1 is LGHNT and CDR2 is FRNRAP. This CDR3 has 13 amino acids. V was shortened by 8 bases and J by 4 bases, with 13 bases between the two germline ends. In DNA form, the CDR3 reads TGTGCTAGTACTCTAGCCGGGGCAGATACGCAGTATTTT. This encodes CASTLAGADTQYF. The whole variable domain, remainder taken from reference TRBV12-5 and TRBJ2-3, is DARVTQTPRHKVTEMGQEVTMRCQPILGHNTVFWYRQTMMQGLELLAYFRNRAPLDDSGMPKDRFSAEMPDATLATLKIQPSEPRDSAVYFCASTLAGADTQYFGPGTRLTVL.

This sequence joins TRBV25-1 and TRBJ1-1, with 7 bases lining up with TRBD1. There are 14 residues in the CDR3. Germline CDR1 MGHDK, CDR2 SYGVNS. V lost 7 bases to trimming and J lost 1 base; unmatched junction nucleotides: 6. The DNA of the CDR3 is TGTGCCAGCACCGACAGGGTGGGGAACACTGAAGCTTTCTTT. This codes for CASTDRVGNTEAFF.

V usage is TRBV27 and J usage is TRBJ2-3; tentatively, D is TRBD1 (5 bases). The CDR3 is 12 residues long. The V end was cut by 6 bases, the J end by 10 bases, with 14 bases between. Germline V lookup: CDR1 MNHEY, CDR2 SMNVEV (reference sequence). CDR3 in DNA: TGTGCCAGCAGAGCAGGGAAGGATGCGCAGTATTTT. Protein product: CASRAGKDAQYF.

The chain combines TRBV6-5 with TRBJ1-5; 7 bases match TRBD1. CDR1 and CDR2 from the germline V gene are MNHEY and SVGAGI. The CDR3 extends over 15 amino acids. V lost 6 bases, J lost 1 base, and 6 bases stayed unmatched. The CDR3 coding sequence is TGTGCCAGCAGGCCGTACAGGGGCAGCAATCAGCCCCAGCATTTT. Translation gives CASRPYRGSNQPQHF.

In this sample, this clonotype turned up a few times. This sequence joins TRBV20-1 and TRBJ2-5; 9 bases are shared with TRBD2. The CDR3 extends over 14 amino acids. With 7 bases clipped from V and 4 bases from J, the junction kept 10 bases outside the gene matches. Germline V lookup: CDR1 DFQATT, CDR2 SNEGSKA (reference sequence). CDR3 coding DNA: TGCAGTGTGACGGCGGGAGGGCGTTTAGAGACCCAGTACTTC. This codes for CSVTAGGRLETQYF.

As DNA, the CDR3 is TGTGCCACCAGCCAGGTTAACACTGAAGCTTTCTTT. Encoded protein: CATSQVNTEAFF. This chain links TRBV24-1 with TRBJ1-1; D is ambiguous. The germline V gene encodes CDR1 KGHDR and CDR2 SFDVKD. The CDR3 has 12 residues. V gave up 7 bases and J gave up 2 bases, with 7 bases separating them.

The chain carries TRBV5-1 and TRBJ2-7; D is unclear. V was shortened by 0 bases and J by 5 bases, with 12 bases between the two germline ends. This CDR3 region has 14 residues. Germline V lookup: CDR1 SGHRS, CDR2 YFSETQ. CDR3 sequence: CASSLDTTYDEQYF. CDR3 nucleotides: TGCGCCAGCAGCTTGGACACTACATACGACGAGCAGTACTTC.

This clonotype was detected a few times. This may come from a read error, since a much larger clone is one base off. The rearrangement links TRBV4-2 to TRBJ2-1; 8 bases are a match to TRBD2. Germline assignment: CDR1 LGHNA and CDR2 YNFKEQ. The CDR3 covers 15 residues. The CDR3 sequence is CAGSQDPSAGGLQFF. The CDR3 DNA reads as TGTGCCGGCAGCCAAGATCCGTCGGCGGGAGGTTTGCAGTTCTTC.

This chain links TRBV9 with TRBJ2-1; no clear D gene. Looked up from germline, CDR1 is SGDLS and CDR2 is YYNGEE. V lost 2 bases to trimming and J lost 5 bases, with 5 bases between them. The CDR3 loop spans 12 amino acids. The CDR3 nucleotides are TGTGCCAGCAGCGTGAACAACAATGAGCAGTTCTTC. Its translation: CASSVNNNEQFF.

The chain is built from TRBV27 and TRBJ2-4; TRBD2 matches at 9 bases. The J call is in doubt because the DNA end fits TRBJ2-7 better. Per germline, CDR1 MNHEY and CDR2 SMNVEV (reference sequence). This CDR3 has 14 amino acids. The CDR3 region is CASSLLAGNNEQYF. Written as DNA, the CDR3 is TGTGCCAGCAGTTTGCTAGCGGGAAATAACGAGCAGTACTTC.

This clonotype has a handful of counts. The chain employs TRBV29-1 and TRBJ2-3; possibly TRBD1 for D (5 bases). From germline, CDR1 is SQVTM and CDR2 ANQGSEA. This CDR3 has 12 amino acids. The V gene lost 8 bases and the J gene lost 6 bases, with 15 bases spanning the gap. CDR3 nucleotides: TGCAGCTCGGGCAGGGTAGGCGATACGCAGTATTTT. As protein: CSSGRVGDTQYF.

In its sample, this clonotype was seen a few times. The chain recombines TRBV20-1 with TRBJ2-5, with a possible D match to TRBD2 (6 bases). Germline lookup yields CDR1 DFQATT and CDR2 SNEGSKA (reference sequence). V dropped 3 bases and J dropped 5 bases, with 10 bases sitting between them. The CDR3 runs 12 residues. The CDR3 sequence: CSARRGGETQYF. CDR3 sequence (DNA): TGCAGTGCTAGGCGGGGTGGTGAGACCCAGTACTTC.

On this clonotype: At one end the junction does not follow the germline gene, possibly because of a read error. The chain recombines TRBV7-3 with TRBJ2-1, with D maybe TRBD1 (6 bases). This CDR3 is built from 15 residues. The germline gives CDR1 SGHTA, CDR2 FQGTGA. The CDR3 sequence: CVSSSRQGSLNEQFF. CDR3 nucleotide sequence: TGTGTCAGCAGCTCCCGTCAGGGGTCCCTCAATGAGCAGTTCTTC.

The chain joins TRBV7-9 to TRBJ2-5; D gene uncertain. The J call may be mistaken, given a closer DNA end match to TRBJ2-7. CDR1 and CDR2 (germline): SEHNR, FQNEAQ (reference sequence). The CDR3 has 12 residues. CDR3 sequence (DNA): TGTGCCAGCAGCCCATCTGCCGGCGAGCAGTACTTC. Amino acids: CASSPSAGEQYF.

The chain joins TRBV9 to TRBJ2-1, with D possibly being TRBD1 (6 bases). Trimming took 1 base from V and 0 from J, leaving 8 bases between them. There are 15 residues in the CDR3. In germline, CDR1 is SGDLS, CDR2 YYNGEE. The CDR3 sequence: CASSVRGSSYNEQFF. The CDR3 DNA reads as TGTGCCAGCAGCGTAAGGGGGTCCTCCTACAATGAGCAGTTCTTC.

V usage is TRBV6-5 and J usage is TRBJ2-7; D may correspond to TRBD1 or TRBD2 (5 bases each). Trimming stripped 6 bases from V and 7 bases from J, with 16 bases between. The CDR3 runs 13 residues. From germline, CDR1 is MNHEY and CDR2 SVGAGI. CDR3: CASRRDRYNEQYF. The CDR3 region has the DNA TGTGCCAGCAGGAGGGACCGCTACAATGAGCAGTACTTC.

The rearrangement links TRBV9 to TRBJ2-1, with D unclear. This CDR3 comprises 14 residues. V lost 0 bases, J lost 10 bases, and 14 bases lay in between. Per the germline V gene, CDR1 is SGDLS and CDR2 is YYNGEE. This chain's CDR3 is CASSVDGLAREQFF. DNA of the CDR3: TGTGCCAGCAGCGTAGATGGTCTGGCTCGGGAGCAGTTCTTC.

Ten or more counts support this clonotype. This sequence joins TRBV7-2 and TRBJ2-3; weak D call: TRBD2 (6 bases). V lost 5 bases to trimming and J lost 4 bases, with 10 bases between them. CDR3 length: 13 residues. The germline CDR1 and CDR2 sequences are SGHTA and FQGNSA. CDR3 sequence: CASSREIADTQYF. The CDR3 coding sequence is TGTGCCAGCAGCCGGGAGATTGCAGATACGCAGTATTTT.

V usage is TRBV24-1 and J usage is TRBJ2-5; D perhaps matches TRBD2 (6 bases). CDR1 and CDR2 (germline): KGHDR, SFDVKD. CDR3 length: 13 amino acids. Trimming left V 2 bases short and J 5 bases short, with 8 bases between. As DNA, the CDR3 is TGTGCCACCAGTGATTGGAGGGTTGAGACCCAGTACTTC. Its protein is CATSDWRVETQYF.

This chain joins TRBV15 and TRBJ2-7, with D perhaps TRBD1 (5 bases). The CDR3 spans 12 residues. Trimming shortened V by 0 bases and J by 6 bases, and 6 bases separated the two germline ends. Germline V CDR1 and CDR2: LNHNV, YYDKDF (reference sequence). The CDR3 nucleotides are TGTGCCACCAGCAGAGAAGGGGTCGAGCAGTACTTC. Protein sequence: CATSREGVEQYF.

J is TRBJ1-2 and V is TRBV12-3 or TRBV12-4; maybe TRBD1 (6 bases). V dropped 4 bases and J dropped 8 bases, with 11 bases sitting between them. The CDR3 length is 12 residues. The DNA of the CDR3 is TGTGCCAGCAGTTCGGACAGTGGGGGCTACACCTTC. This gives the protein CASSSDSGGYTF.

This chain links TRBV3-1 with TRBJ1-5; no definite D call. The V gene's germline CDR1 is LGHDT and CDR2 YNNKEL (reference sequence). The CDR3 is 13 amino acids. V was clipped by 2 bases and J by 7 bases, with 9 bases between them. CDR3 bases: TGTGCCAGCAGCCAACAGGTCGGGCAGCCCCAGCATTTT. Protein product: CASSQQVGQPQHF.

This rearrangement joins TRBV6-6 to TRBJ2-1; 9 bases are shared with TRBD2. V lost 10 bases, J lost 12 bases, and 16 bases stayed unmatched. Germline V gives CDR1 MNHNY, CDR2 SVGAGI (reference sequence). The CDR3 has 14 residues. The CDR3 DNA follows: TGTGCCACAGAACCGGGACTAGCCAGCCGTGGGCAGTTCTTC. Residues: CATEPGLASRGQFF.

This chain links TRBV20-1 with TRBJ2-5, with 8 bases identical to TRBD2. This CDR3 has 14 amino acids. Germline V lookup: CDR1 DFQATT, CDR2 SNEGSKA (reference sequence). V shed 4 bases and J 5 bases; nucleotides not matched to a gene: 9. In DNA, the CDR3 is TGCAGTGCTAAGTTGGGAGCGGGAGACGAGACCCAGTACTTC. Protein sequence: CSAKLGAGDETQYF.

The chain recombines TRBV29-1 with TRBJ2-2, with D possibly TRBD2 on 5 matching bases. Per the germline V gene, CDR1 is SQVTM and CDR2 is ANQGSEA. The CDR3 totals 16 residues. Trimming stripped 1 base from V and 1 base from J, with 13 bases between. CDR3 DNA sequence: TGCAGCGTTGAAGCCCGGGCAGGACTGAACACCGGGGAGCTGTTTTTT. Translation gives CSVEARAGLNTGELFF.

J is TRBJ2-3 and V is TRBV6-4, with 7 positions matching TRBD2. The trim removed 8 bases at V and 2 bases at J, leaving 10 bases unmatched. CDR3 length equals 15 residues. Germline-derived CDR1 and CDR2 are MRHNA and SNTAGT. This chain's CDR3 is CASSAAGEPTDTQYF. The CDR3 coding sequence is TGTGCCAGCTCGGCGGCGGGAGAACCCACAGATACGCAGTATTTT.